This passage covers 12 T cell receptor beta chains from one sample sequenced in a study of breast tumors, draining lymph nodes, adjacent tissues. The lymph nodes were axillary draining lymph nodes from breast cancer patients. TCRdb reprocessed the multiplex PCR reads via MiXCR and lists one record per CDR3 protein. Of around 300,000 distinct CDR3 sequences listed, more than 30% were seen once; the top ten hold more than 0.95%. The source material was axillary lymph node tissue. The receptors come from a female donor with breast cancer. Some clones in this sample may be carry-over from other donors' samples.

Regarding this clonotype: A single base separates this from a much larger clone, so it may be a read error. The J gene is TRBJ2-3, the V gene TRBV5-6; no reliable D call. Germline V gives CDR1 SGHDT, CDR2 YYEEEE. The CDR3 runs 12 residues. The CDR3, as DNA: TGTGTCAGCAGCCATGCCCGGACCCTGCAGTATTTT. Translation: CVSSHARTLQYF.

This clonotype was detected ten times or more. The gene calls are TRBV5-1 and TRBJ1-3; D remains ambiguous. The germline V and J ends were trimmed by 3 bases and 1 base, with 8 bases remaining between them. This CDR3 has 14 amino acids. Germline loops: CDR1 SGHRS, CDR2 YFSETQ. The CDR3 region is CASSSTPSGNTIYF. Here the CDR3 DNA reads TGCGCCAGCAGCTCAACACCTTCTGGAAACACCATATATTTT.

This clonotype was seen at least ten times. The rearrangement uses TRBV19 and TRBJ2-3; TRBD2 might be the D (5 bases). V lost 7 bases and J lost 3, with 14 bases in between. CDR1 and CDR2 from the germline V gene are LNHDA and SQIVND (reference sequence). This CDR3 is built from 14 residues. CDR3 residues: CASKRRSGTDTQYF. The CDR3 DNA is TGTGCCAGTAAACGACGAAGCGGTACAGATACGCAGTATTTT.

This clonotype appeared many times. The rearrangement links TRBV12-3 or TRBV12-4 to TRBJ1-5, with 10 bases lining up with TRBD1. The CDR3 length is 15 residues. V was pared by 7 bases and J by 6 bases, with 9 bases of the junction left unmatched. The CDR3 here is CASTPRGDRGQPQHF. The CDR3 region has the DNA TGTGCCAGCACCCCAAGAGGGGACAGGGGTCAGCCCCAGCATTTT.

V usage is TRBV30 and J usage is TRBJ1-5; tentative D call: TRBD1 (6 bases). Per the germline V gene, CDR1 is GTSNPN and CDR2 is SVGIG (reference sequence). V lost 0 bases to trimming and J lost 3 bases, with 18 bases between them. The CDR3 covers 17 residues. DNA of the CDR3: TGTGCCTGGAGTGTACCCAAACAGGGAGTTCCCAATCAGCCCCAGCATTTT. Encoded protein: CAWSVPKQGVPNQPQHF.

There are many counts of this clonotype. The rearrangement uses TRBV5-1 and TRBJ2-2; a possible D gene is TRBD1 (6 bases). The CDR3 length is 13 residues. Trimming pared 4 bases from V and 5 bases from J, leaving 9 bases between. Germline lookup yields CDR1 SGHRS and CDR2 YFSETQ. CDR3 loop: CASSQGWTGELFF. Written as DNA, the CDR3 is TGCGCCAGCAGCCAGGGGTGGACCGGGGAGCTGTTTTTT.

This clonotype was seen only a few times. The gene calls are TRBV6-1 and TRBJ2-1; D uncertain. This CDR3 comprises 12 residues. The germline V gene has CDR1 MNHNS and CDR2 SASEGT. The V end lost 3 bases, the J end lost 10 bases, and 10 bases lay between the germline ends. DNA of the CDR3: TGTGCCAGCAGTGATCGGGTGTTCGAGCAGTTCTTC. Its protein is CASSDRVFEQFF.

Note on this clonotype: This may come from a read error, since a much larger clone is one base off. This chain joins TRBV12-3 or TRBV12-4 and TRBJ2-7; weak D call: TRBD2 (6 bases). This CDR3 region has 11 residues. The V end lost 11 bases, the J end lost 4 bases, and 12 bases lay between the germline ends. This CDR3 is CAGGTLYEQYF. CDR3 nucleotides: TGTGCCGGCGGGACTTTATACGAGCAGTACTTC.

This clonotype came up many times. V is TRBV20-1 and J is TRBJ2-7, with 10 bases fitting TRBD2. The germline CDR1 and CDR2 sequences are DFQATT and SNEGSKA (reference sequence). The V gene end was trimmed by 3 bases and the J gene end by 4 bases; junction bases not matched to a gene: 18. The CDR3 is made up of 18 amino acids. In DNA form, the CDR3 reads TGCAGTGCTAGCGCGAAACCGGGACTAGCGCCCTGGGGGTACGAGCAGTACTTC. It is translated as CSASAKPGLAPWGYEQYF.

This clonotype was observed at least ten times. The chain is built from TRBV20-1 and TRBJ2-1, with D perhaps TRBD2 (6 bases). CDR1 is DFQATT, CDR2 SNEGSKA, per germline (reference sequence). The CDR3 is 14 residues long. Trimming pared 6 bases from V and 0 bases from J, leaving 12 bases between. As DNA, the CDR3 is TGCAGTGCCACAAGCGGGTCCTCCTACAATGAGCAGTTCTTC. It encodes CSATSGSSYNEQFF.

This clonotype turned up a few times. The J gene is TRBJ2-4, the V gene TRBV5-1; D not resolved. Germline-derived CDR1 and CDR2 are SGHRS and YFSETQ. CDR3 size: 16 residues. V lost 0 bases to trimming and J lost 0 bases, with 10 bases between them. The chain's CDR3 is CASSLGNLGAKNIQYF. The CDR3 DNA sequence: TGCGCCAGCAGCTTGGGAAATCTCGGAGCCAAAAACATTCAGTACTTC.

This clonotype was detected many times. The chain joins TRBV4-1 to TRBJ2-5, with a possible D match to TRBD2 (6 bases). Trimming stripped 4 bases from V and 6 bases from J, with 15 bases between. The V gene's germline CDR1 is MGHRA and CDR2 YSYEKL. The CDR3 has 14 residues. The CDR3 spells CASSLWDFPQTQYF. The CDR3 DNA reads TGCGCCAGCAGCCTCTGGGACTTCCCCCAGACCCAGTACTTC.